The clone carrying this T cell receptor beta chain has at least ten counts. Its antigen is currently unknown. MiXCR, applied by TCRdb to the RT-PCR reads, yields one record per CDR3 protein. The sample has some 600,000 distinct CDR3 sequences, approximately 14% seen once. The record originates from a study of response to subunit inactivated influenza vaccine. Findings and caveats of the study: With each seasonal influenza vaccination, the authors suggested, few new T cells are recruited.

V lost 5 bases and J lost 7; bases outside the gene matches: 12. The germline V gene encodes CDR1 MDHEN and CDR2 SYDVKM. The CDR3 extends over 15 amino acids. This TCR derives from a man between 50 and 59 years old who received an inactivated influenza vaccine. The rearrangement joins TRBV28 to TRBJ2-7; TRBD1 agrees at 9 bases. The source material was PBMCs from blood, sampled less than 15 days before vaccination. CDR3 DNA sequence: TGTGCCAGCAGTGGGGGACAGGGAGTCTTGTGGGAGCAGTACTTC. It codes for CASSGGQGVLWEQYF.